The rows below give T cell receptor beta chains drawn from one sample of a study of CD8 T cells in ankylosing spondylitis. TCRdb reprocessed the 5' RACE reads via MiXCR and lists one record per CDR3 protein. The sample lists around 300,000 distinct CDR3 sequences; 14% to 15% were seen once. Sequenced input: blood, either unsorted or a sorted T cell fraction (not recorded which). These receptors were taken from a male donor with ankylosing spondylitis or in good health (not recorded which). CDR3s include the opening cysteine and the closing phenylalanine or tryptophan. The order of the fields is clone size, J gene, D gene, V gene, CDR3 length, CDR3 protein, CDR3 DNA. A D gene is named only where the DNA matches it firmly. Clone size is not always given. Where it is, it says once, few, many or a class for expanded clones.

>NA|TRBJ2-1|TRBD2|TRBV7-9|17
CASSAPPGTSGDNEQFF
TGTGCCAGCAGCGCCCCCCCCGGGACTAGCGGAGACAATGAGCAGTTCTTC
>NA|TRBJ2-7|TRBD1|TRBV12-3/TRBV12-4|13
CASSWTGNNEQYF
TGTGCCAGCAGTTGGACAGGTAACAACGAGCAGTACTTC
>NA|TRBJ1-6|TRBD1|TRBV19|16
CASGTDRVGPNSPLHF
TGTGCCAGTGGAACGGACAGGGTAGGACCGAATTCACCCCTCCACTTT
>NA|TRBJ1-5|TRBD1|TRBV12-3/TRBV12-4|13
CASSRDRVQPQHF
TGTGCCAGCAGTCGGGACAGGGTTCAGCCCCAGCATTTT
>many|TRBJ2-5|TRBD2|TRBV5-1|15
CASSFQSGVQETQYF
TGCGCCAGCAGCTTTCAAAGCGGGGTCCAAGAGACCCAGTACTTC
>few|TRBJ2-3|NA|TRBV10-3|12
CAISEFGDTQYF
TGTGCCATCAGTGAGTTTGGAGATACGCAGTATTTT
>NA|TRBJ1-2|NA|TRBV5-1|16
CASSPAGPERGYGYTF
TGCGCCAGCAGCCCGGCAGGCCCGGAAAGGGGCTATGGCTACACCTTC
>NA|TRBJ2-5|NA|TRBV14|14
CASSHGALGKTQYF
TGTGCCAGCAGCCACGGGGCCCTCGGAAAGACCCAGTACTTC
>NA|TRBJ1-1|NA|TRBV5-6|14
CASSLVPRERMAFF
TGTGCCAGCAGCTTGGTCCCGCGGGAGAGAATGGCTTTCTTT
>NA|TRBJ2-3|NA|TRBV7-9|13
CASSPLSADTQYF
TGTGCCAGCAGCCCACTATCAGCAGATACGCAGTATTTT
>NA|TRBJ2-1|TRBD1|TRBV29-1|14
CSVDYGTGGIEQFF
TGCAGCGTGGACTACGGGACAGGGGGAATCGAGCAGTTCTTC
>NA|TRBJ1-1|NA|TRBV9|15
CASSYVGTMNTEAFF
TGTGCCAGCAGCTACGTAGGGACGATGAACACTGAAGCTTTCTTT
>few|TRBJ2-7|NA|TRBV15|14
CATSRDLGTYEQYF
TGTGCCACCAGCAGAGATCTGGGGACCTACGAGCAGTACTTC
>few|TRBJ1-1|NA|TRBV25-1|14
CASRDGGMNTEAFF
TGTGCCAGCAGGGACGGGGGGATGAACACTGAAGCTTTCTTT
>few|TRBJ1-2|NA|TRBV20-1|12
CSAGGGSYGYTF
TGCAGTGCGGGGGGGGGTAGCTATGGCTACACCTTC
>many|TRBJ1-5|NA|TRBV12-3/TRBV12-4|14
CASNPGSSNQPQHF
TGTGCCAGCAATCCGGGAAGTAGCAATCAGCCCCAGCATTTT